The entry below gives a single T cell receptor (beta chain) sequence along with its context. The CDR3 has 15 residues. Germline V CDR1 and CDR2: SNHLY, FYNNEI. V was clipped by 8 bases and J by 0 bases, with 13 bases between them. These data are taken from a study of blood T cell repertoires in COVID-19. Across the study: Collection of acute and convalescent COVID-19 samples took place in the United States, Italy and Spain.

Authors' methods: How many nucleated cells were present was estimated from reference gene primer amplification. Clones were sequenced by immunoSEQ multiplex PCR, and TCRdb holds only the in-frame ones, with some missing. The DNA gave D and trimming, while V, J and clone size come from that table. Seen here are roughly 67,000 clones, around 80% observed once, and the top ten hold roughly 20%. The sample consisted of peripheral blood. The sequence was obtained from a human donor in a cohort sampled during active COVID-19. The chain joins TRBV2 to TRBJ1-4; D unclear. The CDR3, as DNA: TGTGCCAGCTCCTCTCGGCGGCCAACTAATGAAAAACTGTTTTTT. Protein: CASSSRRPTNEKLFF. Looking up the rest from reference TRBV2 and TRBJ1-4 gives the full variable domain: EPEVTQTPSHQVTQMGQEVILRCVPISNHLYFYWYRQILGQKVEFLVSFYNNEISEKSEIFDDQFSVERPDGSNFTLKIRSTKLEDSAMYFCASSSRRPTNEKLFFGSGTQLSVL.